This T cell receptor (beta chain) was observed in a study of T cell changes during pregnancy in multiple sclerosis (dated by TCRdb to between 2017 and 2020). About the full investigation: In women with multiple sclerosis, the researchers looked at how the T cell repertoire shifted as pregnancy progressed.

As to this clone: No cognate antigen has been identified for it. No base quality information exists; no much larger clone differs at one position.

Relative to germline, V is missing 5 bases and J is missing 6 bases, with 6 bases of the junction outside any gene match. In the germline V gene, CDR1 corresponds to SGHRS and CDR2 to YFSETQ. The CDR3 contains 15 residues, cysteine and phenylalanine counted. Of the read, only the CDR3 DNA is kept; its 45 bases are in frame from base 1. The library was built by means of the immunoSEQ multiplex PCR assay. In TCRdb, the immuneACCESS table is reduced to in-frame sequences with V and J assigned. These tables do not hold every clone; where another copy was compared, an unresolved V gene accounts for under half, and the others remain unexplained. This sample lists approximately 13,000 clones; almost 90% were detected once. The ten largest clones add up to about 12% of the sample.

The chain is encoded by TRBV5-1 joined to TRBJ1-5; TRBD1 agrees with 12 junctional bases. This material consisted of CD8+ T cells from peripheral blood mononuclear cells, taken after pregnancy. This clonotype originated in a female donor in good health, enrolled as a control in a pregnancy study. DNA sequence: TGCGCCAGCAGAGCCGGGACAGGGGGCTCTCAGCCCCAGCATTTT. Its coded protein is CASRAGTGGSQPQHF.